What follows are 25 T cell receptor beta chains derived from one specimen sequenced in a study of blood T cells in healthy people across ages. Sample-barcoded 5' priming and a J-beta primer mix drove a second PCR of about 6 to 12 cycles. TCRdb called the 5' RACE reads again in MiXCR, with one record for every CDR3 protein. Among 540,000 or so distinct CDR3 sequences, 27% were seen once, and the ten largest hold roughly 18%. The sequenced sample was blood. The receptor set was obtained from a woman in her sixties or seventies in good health.

The chain uses TRBV7-9 and TRBJ2-1; 7 bases fit TRBD2. The CDR3 runs to 18 residues. The germline V gene has CDR1 SEHNR and CDR2 FQNEAQ (reference sequence). Trimming took 2 bases from V and 0 from J; bases not matched to a gene: 10. The CDR3 spells CASSLWDYQISSYNEQFF. In DNA, the CDR3 is TGTGCCAGCAGCTTATGGGACTACCAGATCAGCTCCTACAATGAGCAGTTCTTC.

The chain combines TRBV20-1 with TRBJ2-3, with D perhaps matching TRBD1 or TRBD2 (5 bases each). Trimming pared 2 bases from V and 3 bases from J, leaving 18 bases between. CDR3 length: 16 residues. Germline CDR1 is DFQATT and CDR2 is SNEGSKA (reference sequence). This CDR3 is CSARLPNTRETDTQYF. CDR3 bases: TGCAGTGCTAGACTCCCGAATACCAGGGAGACAGATACGCAGTATTTT.

The gene calls are TRBV7-9 and TRBJ2-3, with 9 positions matching TRBD2. V was pared by 2 bases and J by 6 bases, with 6 bases of the junction left unmatched. The CDR3 runs to 15 residues. Germline CDR1 SEHNR, CDR2 FQNEAQ (reference sequence). For the CDR3, the DNA is TGTGCCAGCAGCTTAATCGGGACTAGCATGGATACGCAGTATTTT. Encoded protein: CASSLIGTSMDTQYF.

V and J are TRBV4-1 and TRBJ1-2; 7 bases are shared with TRBD1. This CDR3 has 17 amino acids. Germline V gene data show CDR1 as MGHRA and CDR2 as YSYEKL. Germline trimming cut 4 bases from V and 1 base from J; bases unmatched to any gene: 12. The chain's CDR3 is CASSPSSSGGINYGYTF. CDR3 nucleotides: TGCGCCAGCAGCCCATCCTCATCAGGGGGGATTAACTATGGCTACACCTTC.

This clonotype was seen a handful of times. This rearrangement joins TRBV21-1 to TRBJ2-2; TRBD1 reflects the table's D call only, with no check against the DNA. TRBV21-1 represents a pseudogene. The CDR3 contains 14 residues. The CDR3 region is CASTRPGNTGELFF. CDR3 coding DNA: TGTGCCAGCACCCGCCCAGGGAACACCGGGGAGCTGTTTTTT.

The rearrangement uses TRBV5-1 and TRBJ2-3; D ambiguous. Germline loops: CDR1 SGHRS, CDR2 YFSETQ. Trimming removed 4 bases at V and 6 bases at J, with 12 bases between. The CDR3 spans 13 residues. This CDR3 is CASSPDPSDTQYF. In DNA, the CDR3 is TGCGCCAGCAGCCCGGACCCTTCGGATACGCAGTATTTT.

This chain connects TRBV6-2 or TRBV6-3 to TRBJ2-5, with TRBD2 matching over 7 bases. The DNA matches TRBJ2-7 better at its end, which makes the J call doubtful. Germline CDR1 is MNHEY and CDR2 is SVGEGT. The CDR3 contains 15 residues. For the CDR3, the DNA is TGTGCCAGCAGTTACCAGGCGGGGGTTCGATACGAGCAGTACTTC. It is translated as CASSYQAGVRYEQYF.

The chain combines TRBV10-3 with TRBJ2-5; 8 nucleotides line up with TRBD1. The J segment lost 5 bases and the V segment lost 3 bases, leaving 5 bases of the junction unmatched. The CDR3 length is 14 residues. Germline CDR1 and CDR2: ENHRY and SYGVKD. The CDR3 reads CAISDKNRGETQYF. DNA of the CDR3: TGTGCCATCAGTGACAAAAACAGGGGGGAGACCCAGTACTTC.

The V call is TRBV20-1, the J call TRBJ2-7; D is uncertain. Germline V gives CDR1 DFQATT, CDR2 SNEGSKA (reference sequence). Trimming took off 5 bases at V and 0 bases at J, with 8 bases between the two ends. The CDR3 totals 12 residues. CDR3 loop: CSAWDVSYEQYF. The DNA of the CDR3 is TGCAGTGCTTGGGATGTCTCCTACGAGCAGTACTTC.

V is TRBV12-3 or TRBV12-4 and J is TRBJ2-5, with TRBD1 matching 7 bases. The DNA matches TRBJ2-7 better at its end, which makes the J call doubtful. This CDR3 contains 15 residues. Written as DNA, the CDR3 is TGTGCCAGCAGTCTACGTACGGGACAGTCCTACGAGCAGTACTTC. Translation: CASSLRTGQSYEQYF.

The V and J genes are TRBV2 and TRBJ1-2; D is undetermined. The CDR3 is made up of 14 amino acids. The germline CDR1 and CDR2 sequences are SNHLY and FYNNEI. Between the trimmed V and J ends, which lost 5 bases and 6 bases, there was a span of 16 bases. CDR3 sequence (DNA): TGTGCCAGCAGTTTCCGGACGGCCAACGATGGCTACACCTTC. Its translation: CASSFRTANDGYTF.

The rearrangement joins TRBV12-3 or TRBV12-4 to TRBJ1-2; no firm D call. Trimming cost V 3 bases and J 10 bases, with 9 bases left between them. The CDR3 loop spans 11 amino acids. This CDR3 reads CASSLRGLYTF. The CDR3 nucleotides read TGTGCCAGCAGTTTGCGCGGACTCTACACCTTC.

This clonotype has just a few counts. The chain combines TRBV7-6 with TRBJ1-3; no firm D call. The germline V gene has CDR1 SGHVS and CDR2 FNYEAQ. V was clipped by 4 bases and J by 4 bases, with 14 bases between them. The CDR3 extends over 15 amino acids. CDR3 nucleotide sequence: TGTGCCAGCAGCTCCAGCGGCGCCACAGGAAACACCATATATTTT. It specifies CASSSSGATGNTIYF.

The J gene is TRBJ2-7, the V gene TRBV7-2; 10 nucleotides agree with TRBD2. The CDR3 totals 18 residues. Germline CDR1 SGHTA, CDR2 FQGNSA. The V segment lost 5 bases and the J segment 0 bases; nucleotides outside the gene matches: 13. The CDR3 sequence: CASSPQGLAGDYSYEQYF. CDR3 sequence (DNA): TGTGCCAGCAGCCCCCAGGGGCTAGCGGGGGATTACTCCTACGAGCAGTACTTC. Supplemented by reference TRBV7-2 and TRBJ2-7, the full variable domain reads GAGVSQSPSNKVTEKGKDVELRCDPISGHTALYWYRQSLGQGLEFLIYFQGNSAPDKSGLPSDRFSAERTGGSVSTLTIQRTQQEDSAVYLCASSPQGLAGDYSYEQYFGPGTRLTVT.

In its sample, this clonotype was seen a few times. Relative to the germline gene, one junction end is altered; a read error may explain this. The V call is TRBV30, the J call TRBJ2-3; D not certain. Per the germline V gene, CDR1 is GTSNPN and CDR2 is SVGIG (reference sequence). The CDR3 is 10 residues long. The CDR3 sequence is CAWSRETQYF. The CDR3 nucleotides are TGTGCCTGGAGTAGAGAGACCCAGTACTTT.

This chain connects TRBV12-3 or TRBV12-4 to TRBJ2-3; the D is unclear. The CDR3 totals 11 residues. V was pared by 2 bases and J by 10 bases, with 7 bases between. The CDR3 sequence is CASSLMDAQYF. The CDR3 DNA reads as TGTGCCAGCAGTTTAATGGATGCGCAGTATTTT.

V is TRBV9 and J is TRBJ1-3, with D uncertain. Germline-derived CDR1 and CDR2 are SGDLS and YYNGEE. V was trimmed by 2 bases and J by 0 bases, leaving 9 bases between them. The CDR3 runs to 15 residues. CDR3 region: CASSVNSGSGNTIYF. CDR3 in DNA: TGTGCCAGCAGCGTTAATTCCGGCTCTGGAAACACCATATATTTT.

This clonotype has a count of ten or more. The chain couples TRBV5-1 to TRBJ1-2, with D possibly TRBD1 on 5 matching bases. The CDR3 has 14 amino acids. Trimming removed 0 bases at V and 2 bases at J, with 8 bases between. Germline V CDR1 and CDR2: SGHRS, YFSETQ. CDR3 protein: CASSLETANYGYTF. The CDR3 DNA reads as TGCGCCAGCAGCTTGGAGACAGCGAACTATGGCTACACCTTC. The variable domain in full, completed from reference TRBV5-1 and TRBJ1-2, reads KAGVTQTPRYLIKTRGQQVTLSCSPISGHRSVSWYQQTPGQGLQFLFEYFSETQRNKGNFPGRFSGRQFSNSRSEMNVSTLELGDSALYLCASSLETANYGYTFGSGTRLTVV.

V and J are TRBV20-1 and TRBJ1-5; no firm D call. Trimming removed 4 bases from V and 5 bases from J, with 12 bases in between. This CDR3 is built from 13 residues. Germline V CDR1 and CDR2: DFQATT, SNEGSKA (reference sequence). The CDR3 DNA sequence: TGCAGTGCTATCAAACGGGCGGATCAGCCCCAGCATTTT. Residues: CSAIKRADQPQHF.

The chain uses TRBV5-6 and TRBJ2-4, with 8 positions matching TRBD1. The J segment lost 4 bases and the V segment lost 5 bases, leaving 5 bases of the junction unmatched. The V gene's germline CDR1 is SGHDT and CDR2 YYEEEE. CDR3 size: 14 residues. The CDR3: CASSFDRGKNIQYF. CDR3 sequence (DNA): TGTGCCAGCAGTTTTGACAGGGGAAAAAACATTCAGTACTTC. The full variable domain, completed using reference TRBV5-6 and TRBJ2-4, is DAGVTQSPTHLIKTRGQQVTLRCSPKSGHDTVSWYQQALGQGPQFIFQYYEEEERQRGNFPDRFSGHQFPNYSSELNVNALLLGDSALYLCASSFDRGKNIQYFGAGTRLSVL.

Only a few counts were recorded for this clonotype. The chain combines TRBV28 with TRBJ2-3; D tentatively fits TRBD1 or TRBD2 (6 bases each). Per germline, CDR1 MDHEN and CDR2 SYDVKM. The ends were cut back, 4 bases at V and 6 bases at J, with 14 bases in the middle. The CDR3 spans 14 residues. The DNA for the CDR3 is TGTGCCAGCAGTTCATCGGGGGCATATGATACGCAGTATTTT. The encoded protein is CASSSSGAYDTQYF.

The chain couples TRBV6-1 to TRBJ2-5, with unresolved D. The J call may be mistaken, given a closer DNA end match to TRBJ2-7. CDR1 is MNHNS, CDR2 SASEGT, per germline. The CDR3 extends over 13 amino acids. The CDR3 DNA reads as TGTGCCAGCAGTGTGGGCAGCCTCTACGAGCAGTACTTC. It is translated as CASSVGSLYEQYF.

Only a few counts were recorded for this clonotype. The chain links TRBV4-1 to TRBJ1-1; D is undetermined. Germline V lookup: CDR1 MGHRA, CDR2 YSYEKL. CDR3 size: 13 residues. Trimming took off 0 bases at V and 5 bases at J, with 7 bases between the two ends. The CDR3 sequence: CASSQDLLTEAFF. CDR3 DNA: TGCGCCAGCAGCCAAGATCTGTTAACTGAAGCTTTCTTT.

The rearrangement links TRBV5-1 to TRBJ1-1; 8 bases fit TRBD1. This CDR3 comprises 13 residues. After removal of 1 base from V and 8 bases from J, the junction contained 4 bases not matched to a gene. CDR1 is SGHRS, CDR2 YFSETQ, per germline. CDR3 sequence reads: CASSLWGDREAFF. In DNA, the CDR3 is TGCGCCAGCAGCTTGTGGGGGGACAGGGAAGCTTTCTTT.

This chain links TRBV5-1 with TRBJ1-1; no clear D. Trimming removed 4 bases at V and 5 bases at J, with 15 bases between. Per germline, CDR1 SGHRS and CDR2 YFSETQ. The CDR3 spans 14 residues. CDR3 sequence (DNA): TGCGCCAGCAGCCCGGGATTTGTGGTGACTGAAGCTTTCTTT. It codes for CASSPGFVVTEAFF.